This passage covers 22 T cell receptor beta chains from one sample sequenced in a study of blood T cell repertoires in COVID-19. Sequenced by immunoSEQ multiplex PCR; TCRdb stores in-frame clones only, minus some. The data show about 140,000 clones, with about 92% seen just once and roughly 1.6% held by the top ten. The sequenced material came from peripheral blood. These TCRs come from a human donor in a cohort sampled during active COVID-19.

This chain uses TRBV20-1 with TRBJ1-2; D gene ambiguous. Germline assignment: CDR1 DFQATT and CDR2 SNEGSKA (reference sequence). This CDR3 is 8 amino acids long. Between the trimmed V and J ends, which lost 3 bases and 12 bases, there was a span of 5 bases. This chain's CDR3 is CSASRDTF. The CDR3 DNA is TGCAGTGCTAGTCGGGACACCTTC.

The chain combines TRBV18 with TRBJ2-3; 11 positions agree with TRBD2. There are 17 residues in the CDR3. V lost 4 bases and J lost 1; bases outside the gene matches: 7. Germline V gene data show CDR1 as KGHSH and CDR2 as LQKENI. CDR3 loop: CASSLLLAGGRTDTQYF. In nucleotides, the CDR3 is TGTGCCAGCTCACTCCTCCTAGCGGGGGGTCGCACAGATACGCAGTATTTT.

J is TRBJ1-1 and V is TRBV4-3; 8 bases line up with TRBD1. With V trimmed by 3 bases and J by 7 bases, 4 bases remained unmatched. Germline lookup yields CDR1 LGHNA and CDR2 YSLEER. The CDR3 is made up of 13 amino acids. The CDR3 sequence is CASSQNDRGEAFF. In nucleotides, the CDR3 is TGCGCCAGCAGCCAGAACGACAGGGGTGAAGCTTTCTTT.

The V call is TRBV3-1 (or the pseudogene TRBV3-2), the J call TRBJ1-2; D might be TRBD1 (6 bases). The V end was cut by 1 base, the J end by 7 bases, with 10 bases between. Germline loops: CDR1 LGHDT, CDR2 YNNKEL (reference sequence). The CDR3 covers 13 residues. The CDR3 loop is CASSQAQGTGYTF. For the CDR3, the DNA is TGTGCCAGCAGCCAAGCCCAGGGGACTGGCTACACCTTC.

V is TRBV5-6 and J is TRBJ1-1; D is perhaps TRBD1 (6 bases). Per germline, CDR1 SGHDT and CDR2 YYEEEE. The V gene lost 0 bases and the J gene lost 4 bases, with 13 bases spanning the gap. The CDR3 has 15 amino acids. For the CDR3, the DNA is TGTGCCAGCAGCTTGGCACAGGGAGGGGGCACTGAAGCTTTCTTT. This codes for CASSLAQGGGTEAFF.

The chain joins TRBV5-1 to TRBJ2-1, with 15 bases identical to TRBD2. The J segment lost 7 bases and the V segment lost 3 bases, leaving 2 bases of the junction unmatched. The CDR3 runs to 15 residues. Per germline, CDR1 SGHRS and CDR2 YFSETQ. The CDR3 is CASSSGTSGGNEQFF. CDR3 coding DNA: TGCGCCAGCAGCTCCGGGACTAGCGGGGGGAATGAGCAGTTCTTC.

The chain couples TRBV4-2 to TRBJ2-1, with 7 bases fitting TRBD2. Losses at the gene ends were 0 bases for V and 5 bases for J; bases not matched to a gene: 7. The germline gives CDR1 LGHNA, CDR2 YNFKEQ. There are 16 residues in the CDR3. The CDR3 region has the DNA TGTGCCAGCAGCCAAGACCGGGGGGACGTACACAATGAGCAGTTCTTC. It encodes CASSQDRGDVHNEQFF.

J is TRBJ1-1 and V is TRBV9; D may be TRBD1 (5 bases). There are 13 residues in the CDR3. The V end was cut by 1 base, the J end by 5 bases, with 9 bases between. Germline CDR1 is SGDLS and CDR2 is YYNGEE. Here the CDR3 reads CASSVSGGTEAFF. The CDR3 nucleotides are TGTGCCAGCAGCGTAAGCGGGGGAACTGAAGCTTTCTTT.

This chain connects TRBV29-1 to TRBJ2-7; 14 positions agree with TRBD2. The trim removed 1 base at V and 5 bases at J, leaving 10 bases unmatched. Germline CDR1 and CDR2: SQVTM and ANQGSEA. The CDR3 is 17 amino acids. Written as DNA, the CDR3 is TGCAGCGTTGAAGGGACTAGCGGGGGGCTGGGACTACACGAGCAGTACTTC. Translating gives CSVEGTSGGLGLHEQYF.

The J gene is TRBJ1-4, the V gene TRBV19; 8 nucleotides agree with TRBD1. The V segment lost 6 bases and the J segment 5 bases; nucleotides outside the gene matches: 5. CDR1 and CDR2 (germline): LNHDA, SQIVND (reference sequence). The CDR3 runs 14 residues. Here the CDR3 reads CASSRQGLNEKLFF. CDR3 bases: TGTGCCAGTAGCAGACAGGGGCTGAATGAAAAACTGTTTTTT.

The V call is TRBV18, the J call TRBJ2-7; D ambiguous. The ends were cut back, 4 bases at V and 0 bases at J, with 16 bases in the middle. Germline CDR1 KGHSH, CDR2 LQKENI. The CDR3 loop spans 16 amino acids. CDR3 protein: CASSQRPDYLSYEQYF. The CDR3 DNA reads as TGTGCCAGCTCACAGCGACCAGATTACCTCTCCTACGAGCAGTACTTC.

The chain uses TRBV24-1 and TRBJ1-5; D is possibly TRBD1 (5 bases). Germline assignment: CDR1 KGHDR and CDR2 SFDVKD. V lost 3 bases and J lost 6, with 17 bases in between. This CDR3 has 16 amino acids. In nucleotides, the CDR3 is TGTGCCACCAGTGATCCTTTAGGGGAAGACATTCAGCCCCAGCATTTT. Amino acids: CATSDPLGEDIQPQHF.

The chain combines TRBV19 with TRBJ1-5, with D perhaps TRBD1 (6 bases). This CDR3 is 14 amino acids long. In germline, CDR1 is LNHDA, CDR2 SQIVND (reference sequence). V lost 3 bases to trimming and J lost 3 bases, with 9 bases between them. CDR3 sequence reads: CASSITGFNQPQHF. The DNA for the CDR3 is TGTGCCAGTAGTATCACAGGGTTCAATCAGCCCCAGCATTTT.

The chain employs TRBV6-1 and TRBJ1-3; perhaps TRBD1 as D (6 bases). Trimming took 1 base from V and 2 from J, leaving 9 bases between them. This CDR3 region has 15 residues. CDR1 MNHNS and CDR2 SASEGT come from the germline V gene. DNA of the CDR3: TGTGCCAGCAGTGAAGACAGGGTGCCTGGAAACACCATATATTTT. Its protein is CASSEDRVPGNTIYF.

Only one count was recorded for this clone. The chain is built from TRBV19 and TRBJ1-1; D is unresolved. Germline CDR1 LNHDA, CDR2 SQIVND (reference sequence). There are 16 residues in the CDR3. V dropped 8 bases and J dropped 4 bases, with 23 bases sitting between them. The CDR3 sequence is CASDPGRALLATEAFF. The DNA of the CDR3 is TGTGCCAGTGACCCGGGAAGGGCCCTGTTGGCCACTGAAGCTTTCTTT.

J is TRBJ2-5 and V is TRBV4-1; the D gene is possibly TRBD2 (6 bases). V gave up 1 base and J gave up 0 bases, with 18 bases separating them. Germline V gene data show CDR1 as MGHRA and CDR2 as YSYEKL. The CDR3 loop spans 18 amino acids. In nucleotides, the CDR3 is TGCGCCAGCAGCCAAGTACCGCGGGGCAGCCCAAACCAAGAGACCCAGTACTTC. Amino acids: CASSQVPRGSPNQETQYF.

In nucleotides, the CDR3 is TGCAGTGCTAGTCTGCGGGGCCCCTACGAGCAGTACTTC. It translates to CSASLRGPYEQYF. V and J are TRBV20-1 and TRBJ2-7; D possibly corresponds to TRBD2 (6 bases). V lost 3 bases to trimming and J lost 2 bases, with 11 bases between them. The CDR3 has 13 residues. Germline CDR1 reads DFQATT; CDR2 reads SNEGSKA (reference sequence).

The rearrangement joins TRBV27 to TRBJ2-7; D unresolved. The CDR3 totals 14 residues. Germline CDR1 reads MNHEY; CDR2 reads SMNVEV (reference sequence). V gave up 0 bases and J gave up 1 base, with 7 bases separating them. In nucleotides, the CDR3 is TGTGCCAGCAGTTTATCGGTCGGGTCCTACGAGCAGTACTTC. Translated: CASSLSVGSYEQYF.

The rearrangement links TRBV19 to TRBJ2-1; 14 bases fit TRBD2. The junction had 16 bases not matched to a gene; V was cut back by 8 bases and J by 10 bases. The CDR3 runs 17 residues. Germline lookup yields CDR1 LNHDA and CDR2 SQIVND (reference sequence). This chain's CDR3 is CASGRLAGGLPLTEQFF. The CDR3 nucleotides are TGTGCCAGTGGGAGACTAGCGGGGGGGCTCCCCCTCACCGAGCAGTTCTTC.

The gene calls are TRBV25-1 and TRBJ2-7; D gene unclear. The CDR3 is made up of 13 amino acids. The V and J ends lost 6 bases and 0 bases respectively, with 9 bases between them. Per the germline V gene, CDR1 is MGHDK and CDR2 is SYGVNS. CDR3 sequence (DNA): TGTGCCAGCAGACAGACAAGCTCCTACGAGCAGTACTTC. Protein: CASRQTSSYEQYF.

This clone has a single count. DNA of the CDR3: TGTGCCAGCAGAATATTACAGGGAGCGGACACTGAAGCTTTCTTT. It encodes CASRILQGADTEAFF. The chain recombines TRBV28 with TRBJ1-1, with a possible D match to TRBD1 (6 bases). V gave up 6 bases and J gave up 3 bases, with 17 bases separating them. Germline-derived CDR1 and CDR2 are MDHEN and SYDVKM. CDR3 size: 15 residues.

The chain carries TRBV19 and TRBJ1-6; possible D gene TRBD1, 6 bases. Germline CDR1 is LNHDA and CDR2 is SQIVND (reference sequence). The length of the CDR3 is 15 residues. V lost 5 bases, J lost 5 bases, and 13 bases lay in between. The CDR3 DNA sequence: TGTGCCAGTAGTGCCAGGGACACGAATAATTCACCCCTCCACTTT. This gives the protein CASSARDTNNSPLHF.